This TCR beta chain was retrieved from a study of response to subunit inactivated influenza vaccine. Study findings and constraints: The authors suggested that every seasonal influenza vaccination recruits few new T cells.

This clonotype was found many times. The antigen is not known. TCRdb reprocessed the RT-PCR reads with MiXCR, giving one entry per CDR3 protein. The sample carries around 180,000 distinct CDR3 sequences, about a tenth recorded once. The CDR3 has 15 amino acids. V was trimmed by 2 bases and J by 2 bases, leaving 7 bases between them. Per the germline V gene, CDR1 is MNHEY and CDR2 is SVGEGT. The origin of this receptor is a man aged 50-60 years who received an inactivated influenza vaccine. Sequences were derived from non-naive T cells sorted from PBMCs, sampled on the day of vaccination. The gene calls are TRBV6-2 or TRBV6-3 and TRBJ2-6; D ambiguous. The CDR3: CASSYGGAGANVLTF. The CDR3 coding sequence is TGTGCCAGCAGTTACGGTGGGGCTGGGGCCAACGTCCTGACTTTC.